The T cell receptor beta chain under discussion was sequenced for a study of post-analysis software for immune sequencing data. The study's findings and limits: The five TRBV segments detected at higher frequency in patients than in controls included TRBV5-6, TRBV5-1 and TRBV20-1.

In regard to this clonotype: Antigen specificity is unknown.

TCR beta libraries were prepared from cDNA with unique molecular identifiers. TCRdb processed the PCR reads anew with MiXCR; each CDR3 protein has one entry. The sample has approximately 160,000 distinct CDR3 sequences; about 30% are singletons. CDR3 length: 15 residues. Trimming took off 7 bases at V and 0 bases at J, with 13 bases between the two ends. The germline gives CDR1 SGHRS, CDR2 YFSETQ. Specimen: blood. This receptor was taken from a girl aged 5 to 17 with multiple sclerosis. This chain uses TRBV5-1 with TRBJ2-2; D ambiguous. The CDR3 region has the DNA TGCGCCAGCCTTCCGGGCGGAGCGAACACCGGGGAGCTGTTTTTT. Translated, it gives CASLPGGANTGELFF.